Listed below are T cell receptor beta chains from one sample, sequenced in a study of T cell repertoires in cytomegalovirus infection. TCRdb used MiXCR to reprocess the reads, holding one entry per CDR3 protein. The sample lists 100,000 or so distinct CDR3 sequences; about 17% were seen once. Specimen: PBMCs. These receptors were obtained from a human donor in good health (CMV status not recorded). Some clones in this sample may be carry-over from other donors' samples. Both conserved end residues are part of each CDR3. D genes are given only for firm matches.

TRBV7-3	TRBJ2-7	NA	CATGLWGIREQYF
TRBV28	TRBJ2-5	NA	CASSSRGGSETQYF
TRBV7-2	TRBJ1-5	NA	CASSLLEQINQPQHF
TRBV28	TRBJ1-5	TRBD1	CASSFSGTGQPQHF
TRBV14	TRBJ2-3	NA	CASSRAADTQYF
TRBV18	TRBJ1-2	NA	CASSPRANYGYTF
TRBV7-2	TRBJ1-2	NA	CASSFGGGYGYTF
TRBV7-2	TRBJ2-3	TRBD2	CASSFGGGADTQYF
TRBV5-1	TRBJ1-1	NA	CASTLRTENTEAFF
TRBV28	TRBJ2-3	TRBD1	CASSRRTGSFFRSDTQYF
TRBV7-9	TRBJ2-3	NA	CASSTSNPSTDTQYF
TRBV20-1	TRBJ2-7	TRBD2	CSARTSGGYEQYF
TRBV6-5	TRBJ2-1	TRBD2	CASSSPAGGNNEQFF
TRBV11-2	TRBJ1-5	TRBD1	CASSFGTGPNQPQHF
TRBV11-1	TRBJ1-1	TRBD1	CASSNRDRGRDTEAFF
TRBV5-1	TRBJ1-2	TRBD1	CASSTGDRSFHGYTF
TRBV29-1	TRBJ2-2	NA	CSGEQGWTGELFF
TRBV11-1	TRBJ2-1	TRBD2	CASTYGVAGENEQFF
TRBV6-1	TRBJ2-1	NA	CASSESHGAYNEQIF
TRBV2	TRBJ2-1	NA	CASRGVSILLGNEQFF
TRBV2	TRBJ1-1	NA	CASSDTRASTEAFF
TRBV10-3	TRBJ1-2	TRBD1	CAISEGTGVNYGYTF
TRBV20-1	TRBJ2-1	NA	CSASQGIDNEQFF
TRBV7-9	TRBJ2-5	TRBD2	CASSLLAGPQETRYF
TRBV5-6	TRBJ2-5	NA	CASSSDMTDQETQYF
TRBV7-2	TRBJ2-7	TRBD2	CASSLLAGAFLEQYF